This T cell receptor (beta chain) comes out of a study of shared clonotypes between healthy human individuals. Study-level findings and limits: The study found lower generation probabilities in non-shared clonotypes than in those shared by all four donors. In the sorted subsets, rarefaction showed sequencing was incomplete despite large depth.

The sample holds a few counts of this clone. The antigen is undetermined. The deep-level immunoSEQ assay was used. Authors' analysis steps: Because ImmunoSEQ provided only junction sequences with no quality scores, the filtering differed. Method: immunoSEQ multiplex PCR; TCRdb's copy keeps in-frame clones and lacks some. V and J calls and clone size are copied from that table; D and trimming were computed from the DNA. The table has about 1 million clones, around 74% seen once. The source material was memory CD4+ T cells sorted from blood. The sample's subset: CD45RA-negative fraction. The sequence was collected from a man younger than 35 in good health.

Here the CDR3 reads CASSLRQGLDEQYF. The DNA of the CDR3 is TGTGCCAGCAGTTTACGGCAGGGGCTGGACGAGCAGTACTTC. The V and J genes are TRBV28 and TRBJ2-7, with D perhaps TRBD1 (6 bases). CDR3 size: 14 residues. V lost 2 bases and J lost 5, with 13 bases in between. CDR1 MDHEN and CDR2 SYDVKM come from the germline V gene.